The clone carrying this T cell receptor (beta chain) was detected ten times or more. Trimming stripped 1 base from V and 2 bases from J, with 6 bases between. Germline V gene lookup returns CDR1 SEHNR and CDR2 FQNEAQ (reference sequence). The CDR3 is 13 amino acids. The data belong to a study of metastatic and nonmetastatic thyroid tumors. Background on the study: Comparison of repertoires was carried out across blood and tumor or nodule tissue from malignant and benign thyroid patients.

Patients had received no treatment of any kind before thyroid surgery. TCRdb re-analyzed the PCR reads through MiXCR. The sample carries approximately 30,000 clones, roughly 17% recorded once. The TCR sequence derives from a female donor with papillary thyroid cancer or a benign thyroid nodule (not recorded which). Some clones in this sample may be carry-over from other donors' samples. The rearrangement joins TRBV7-9 to TRBJ2-7; D is possibly TRBD1 (5 bases). Sequences were obtained from blood. This CDR3 is CASSLVRAYEQYF. Written as DNA, the CDR3 is TGTGCCAGCAGCTTAGTCAGGGCCTACGAGCAGTACTTC.